This T cell receptor (beta chain) came from a study of blood T cells in healthy people across ages. CDR3 length: 15 amino acids. CDR1 is MNHEY and CDR2 is SVGEGT in the germline V gene. For this clonotype: Its matching antigen is unknown. Compared with germline, one end of the junction differs, possibly owing to a read error.

Study results and caveats: Diversity was higher, and naive CD4+ cells more numerous, in long-lived donors than in aged donors.

A second PCR of about 7 to 12 cycles used a sample-barcoded 5' primer and a J-beta primer mix. TCRdb re-analysed the 5' RACE reads in MiXCR, keeping a single row per CDR3 protein. The sample consists of around 990,000 distinct CDR3 sequences, around 27% of them appearing once. Separately, the same data were catalogued under a study of T cells of mothers and their children.

Source material: blood. This receptor was taken from a girl aged 2 to 9 in good health. V and J are TRBV6-2 or TRBV6-3 and TRBJ2-1; 7 positions agree with TRBD1. The CDR3, as DNA: TGCGCCAGCAGTACAGGGACAGATTACTACAATGAGCAGTTCTTC. Translating gives CASSTGTDYYNEQFF.